This is a list of T cell receptor beta chains from one sample in a study of CD8 T cells in Susac syndrome. TCRdb reprocessed the immunoSEQ multiplex PCR reads with MiXCR, giving one entry per CDR3 protein. Here the sample spans around 270,000 distinct CDR3 sequences, 89% being singletons. Sequencing used CD8+ T cells from PBMCs. The source is a human donor with multiple sclerosis. CDR3s include the opening cysteine and the closing phenylalanine or tryptophan. Each record gives: D gene, V gene, J gene, clone size, CDR3 protein, CDR3 DNA. D genes are given only for firm matches. Clone size is given for some rows only: seen once, a few or many times, or a class if the clone is expanded.

d_gene: -
v_gene: TRBV29-1
j_gene: TRBJ1-1
abundance: -
CDR3aa: CSVDFGGMNTEAFF
CDR3nt: TGCAGCGTTGATTTCGGCGGAATGAACACTGAAGCTTTCTTT

d_gene: TRBD2
v_gene: TRBV6-1
j_gene: TRBJ2-7
abundance: -
CDR3aa: CASSGLADNEQYF
CDR3nt: TGTGCCAGCAGTGGGCTAGCGGACAACGAGCAGTACTTC

d_gene: -
v_gene: TRBV5-1
j_gene: TRBJ1-4
abundance: -
CDR3aa: CASSLVSLGEKLFF
CDR3nt: TGCGCCAGCAGCTTGGTTAGTTTAGGGGAAAAACTGTTTTTT

d_gene: TRBD1
v_gene: TRBV27
j_gene: TRBJ2-1
abundance: -
CDR3aa: CASSLSGQGGEQFF
CDR3nt: TGTGCCAGCAGTTTATCGGGACAGGGCGGTGAGCAGTTCTTC

d_gene: -
v_gene: TRBV18
j_gene: TRBJ2-3
abundance: -
CDR3aa: CASSPFWAQEITDTQYF
CDR3nt: TGTGCCAGCTCACCATTTTGGGCACAGGAAATCACAGATACGCAGTATTTT

d_gene: TRBD1
v_gene: TRBV20-1
j_gene: TRBJ2-7
abundance: once
CDR3aa: CSAGGDRGRYEQYF
CDR3nt: TGCAGTGCAGGAGGGGACAGGGGGAGGTACGAGCAGTACTTC

d_gene: -
v_gene: TRBV29-1
j_gene: TRBJ2-2
abundance: -
CDR3aa: CSLWAENTGELFF
CDR3nt: TGCAGCCTTTGGGCGGAGAACACCGGGGAGCTGTTTTTT

d_gene: -
v_gene: TRBV29-1
j_gene: TRBJ2-7
abundance: -
CDR3aa: CSVVQVVDGYEQYF
CDR3nt: TGCAGCGTTGTGCAGGTAGTAGATGGTTACGAGCAGTACTTC

d_gene: TRBD2
v_gene: TRBV6-2/TRBV6-3
j_gene: TRBJ2-2
abundance: -
CDR3aa: CASSYFRLAGDGGELFF
CDR3nt: TGTGCCAGCAGTTACTTTAGACTAGCGGGAGACGGCGGGGAGCTGTTTTTT

d_gene: -
v_gene: TRBV12-3/TRBV12-4
j_gene: TRBJ1-2
abundance: once
CDR3aa: CASSLGLWGEANYGYTF
CDR3nt: TGTGCCAGCAGTTTAGGGTTGTGGGGCGAGGCTAACTATGGCTACACCTTC

d_gene: -
v_gene: TRBV10-3
j_gene: TRBJ2-3
abundance: once
CDR3aa: CAISDRLGPDTQYF
CDR3nt: TGTGCCATCAGTGACCGCTTGGGGCCGGATACGCAGTATTTT

d_gene: -
v_gene: TRBV7-9
j_gene: TRBJ2-7
abundance: -
CDR3aa: CAGGGRGYEQYF
CDR3nt: TGTGCCGGCGGGGGCAGGGGTTACGAGCAGTACTTC

d_gene: -
v_gene: TRBV28
j_gene: TRBJ2-3
abundance: -
CDR3aa: CASIRRGLRDTQYF
CDR3nt: TGTGCCAGCATACGTAGGGGCCTGCGAGATACGCAGTATTTT

d_gene: TRBD2
v_gene: TRBV20-1
j_gene: TRBJ2-5
abundance: once
CDR3aa: CSAPESGSLGETQYF
CDR3nt: TGCAGTGCTCCCGAGAGCGGGAGTTTAGGCGAGACCCAGTACTTC

d_gene: -
v_gene: TRBV2
j_gene: TRBJ1-5
abundance: -
CDR3aa: CAIRGLNQPQHF
CDR3nt: TGTGCCATCCGGGGGCTCAATCAGCCCCAGCATTTT

d_gene: -
v_gene: TRBV28
j_gene: TRBJ2-2
abundance: -
CDR3aa: CASSARVNTGELFF
CDR3nt: TGTGCCAGCAGTGCCCGGGTGAACACCGGGGAGCTGTTTTTT

d_gene: TRBD2
v_gene: TRBV20-1
j_gene: TRBJ2-5
abundance: -
CDR3aa: CSASLLAEGETQYF
CDR3nt: TGCAGTGCTAGCTTACTAGCGGAGGGGGAGACCCAGTACTTC

d_gene: -
v_gene: TRBV20-1
j_gene: TRBJ2-7
abundance: -
CDR3aa: CSASMGSSYEQYF
CDR3nt: TGCAGTGCTAGTATGGGCAGCTCCTACGAGCAGTACTTC

d_gene: -
v_gene: TRBV11-2
j_gene: TRBJ1-1
abundance: -
CDR3aa: CASSEGRVNTEAFF
CDR3nt: TGTGCCAGCAGCGAGGGGCGAGTGAACACTGAAGCTTTCTTT

d_gene: -
v_gene: TRBV24-1
j_gene: TRBJ2-1
abundance: -
CDR3aa: CATSDSSYEQFF
CDR3nt: TGTGCCACCAGTGATAGTAGCTATGAGCAGTTCTTC

d_gene: -
v_gene: TRBV30
j_gene: TRBJ1-1
abundance: -
CDR3aa: CAWSATEAFF
CDR3nt: TGTGCCTGGAGCGCTACTGAAGCTTTCTTT

d_gene: -
v_gene: TRBV1
j_gene: TRBJ2-3
abundance: -
CDR3aa: CTSSRYRDSADTQYF
CDR3nt: TGCACCAGCAGCCGATACCGGGACTCCGCAGATACGCAGTATTTT

d_gene: TRBD1
v_gene: TRBV20-1
j_gene: TRBJ1-5
abundance: -
CDR3aa: CSARGQKTGIGQPQHF
CDR3nt: TGCAGTGCTAGAGGACAAAAGACAGGGATCGGACAGCCCCAGCATTTT

d_gene: TRBD1
v_gene: TRBV27
j_gene: TRBJ2-5
abundance: few
CDR3aa: CASSLDRGSQTQYF
CDR3nt: TGTGCCAGCAGTTTGGACAGGGGAAGCCAGACCCAGTACTTC

d_gene: TRBD2
v_gene: TRBV4-3
j_gene: TRBJ2-1
abundance: -
CDR3aa: CASSQGLAGGPINEQFF
CDR3nt: TGCGCCAGCAGCCAGGGACTAGCGGGAGGGCCTATTAATGAGCAGTTCTTC

d_gene: -
v_gene: TRBV4-2
j_gene: TRBJ2-7
abundance: -
CDR3aa: CASSPAVALYEQYF
CDR3nt: TGTGCCAGCAGCCCCGCGGTGGCACTCTACGAGCAGTACTTC

d_gene: -
v_gene: TRBV7-9
j_gene: TRBJ2-7
abundance: once
CDR3aa: CASNRDWSYEQYF
CDR3nt: TGTGCCAGCAACCGGGACTGGTCCTACGAGCAGTACTTC

d_gene: -
v_gene: TRBV7-9
j_gene: TRBJ2-4
abundance: -
CDR3aa: CASSLEGYVNIQYF
CDR3nt: TGTGCCAGCAGCTTAGAGGGCTATGTAAACATTCAGTACTTC

d_gene: TRBD2
v_gene: TRBV27
j_gene: TRBJ2-1
abundance: -
CDR3aa: CASSLELAGFDEQFF
CDR3nt: TGTGCCAGCAGTTTAGAACTAGCGGGGTTTGATGAGCAGTTCTTC

d_gene: TRBD1
v_gene: TRBV7-2
j_gene: TRBJ1-2
abundance: -
CDR3aa: CASSPGTGPGPYGYTF
CDR3nt: TGTGCCAGCAGCCCCGGGACAGGGCCCGGTCCCTATGGCTACACCTTC

d_gene: TRBD2
v_gene: TRBV28
j_gene: TRBJ2-3
abundance: -
CDR3aa: CASSLLGLAGSTDTQYF
CDR3nt: TGTGCCAGCAGTTTGCTGGGACTAGCGGGGTCCACAGATACGCAGTATTTT

d_gene: -
v_gene: TRBV29-1
j_gene: TRBJ2-2
abundance: once
CDR3aa: CSVDAGHNTGELFF
CDR3nt: TGCAGCGTTGATGCCGGACACAACACCGGGGAGCTGTTTTTT

d_gene: TRBD2
v_gene: TRBV6-5
j_gene: TRBJ2-3
abundance: -
CDR3aa: CASSSPPLTSGRTDTQYF
CDR3nt: TGTGCCAGCAGTTCCCCGCCGCTGACTAGCGGGAGGACAGATACGCAGTATTTT

d_gene: TRBD1
v_gene: TRBV19
j_gene: TRBJ1-1
abundance: -
CDR3aa: CASQTGGNTEAFF
CDR3nt: TGTGCCAGCCAGACAGGGGGTAACACTGAAGCTTTCTTT

d_gene: -
v_gene: TRBV4-1
j_gene: TRBJ1-1
abundance: -
CDR3aa: CASSPSEITEAFF
CDR3nt: TGCGCCAGCAGCCCGTCCGAGATAACTGAAGCTTTCTTT

d_gene: TRBD2
v_gene: TRBV29-1
j_gene: TRBJ2-7
abundance: -
CDR3aa: CSVPSGPYEQYF
CDR3nt: TGCAGCGTTCCTAGCGGTCCCTACGAGCAGTACTTC

d_gene: -
v_gene: TRBV7-9
j_gene: TRBJ2-7
abundance: -
CDR3aa: CASSPTGRTEQYF
CDR3nt: TGTGCCAGCAGCCCCACCGGACGGACCGAGCAGTACTTC

d_gene: -
v_gene: TRBV20-1
j_gene: TRBJ1-5
abundance: -
CDR3aa: CSAIPAINQPQHF
CDR3nt: TGCAGTGCTATTCCAGCAATCAATCAGCCCCAGCATTTT

d_gene: TRBD2
v_gene: TRBV19
j_gene: TRBJ2-2
abundance: -
CDR3aa: CASTSSGGGTGELFF
CDR3nt: TGTGCCAGTACATCTAGCGGGGGAGGCACCGGGGAGCTGTTTTTT

d_gene: TRBD2
v_gene: TRBV28
j_gene: TRBJ2-3
abundance: once
CDR3aa: CASGLQTSGRTDTQYF
CDR3nt: TGTGCCAGCGGACTACAAACTAGCGGACGCACAGATACGCAGTATTTT

d_gene: -
v_gene: TRBV19
j_gene: TRBJ1-1
abundance: few
CDR3aa: CASSIAGTEAFF
CDR3nt: TGTGCCAGTAGTATTGCGGGGACTGAAGCTTTCTTT

d_gene: TRBD1
v_gene: TRBV3-1
j_gene: TRBJ2-7
abundance: -
CDR3aa: CASSFTGGWDEQYF
CDR3nt: TGTGCCAGCAGCTTCACAGGGGGCTGGGACGAGCAGTACTTC

d_gene: TRBD1
v_gene: TRBV29-1
j_gene: TRBJ1-1
abundance: -
CDR3aa: CSVRGTDNTEAFF
CDR3nt: TGCAGCGTTCGTGGGACAGACAACACTGAAGCTTTCTTT

d_gene: -
v_gene: TRBV7-9
j_gene: TRBJ2-2
abundance: -
CDR3aa: CASSFKGRNTGELFF
CDR3nt: TGTGCCAGCAGCTTCAAGGGGCGCAACACCGGGGAGCTGTTTTTT

d_gene: -
v_gene: TRBV6-5
j_gene: TRBJ2-2
abundance: -
CDR3aa: CASSYSRVPGELFF
CDR3nt: TGTGCCAGCAGTTACTCGCGGGTGCCCGGGGAGCTGTTTTTT

d_gene: -
v_gene: TRBV7-9
j_gene: TRBJ2-2
abundance: -
CDR3aa: CASSLVVGELFF
CDR3nt: TGTGCCAGCAGCTTAGTGGTCGGGGAGCTGTTTTTT

d_gene: -
v_gene: TRBV20-1
j_gene: TRBJ1-5
abundance: -
CDR3aa: CSANRGGQPQHF
CDR3nt: TGCAGTGCTAACCGAGGGGGGCAGCCCCAGCATTTT

d_gene: TRBD2
v_gene: TRBV7-9
j_gene: TRBJ2-7
abundance: once
CDR3aa: CASSFPRLAGKEEQYF
CDR3nt: TGTGCCAGCAGCTTTCCTCGACTAGCGGGAAAGGAAGAGCAGTACTTC

d_gene: TRBD2
v_gene: TRBV7-8
j_gene: TRBJ2-3
abundance: -
CDR3aa: CASSYSGGFPGADTQYF
CDR3nt: TGTGCCAGCAGCTATAGCGGGGGTTTCCCTGGTGCAGATACGCAGTATTTT

d_gene: TRBD1
v_gene: TRBV6-6
j_gene: TRBJ1-1
abundance: -
CDR3aa: CASSSPDRGHTEAFF
CDR3nt: TGTGCCAGCAGTTCACCGGACAGGGGGCACACTGAAGCTTTCTTT

d_gene: TRBD1
v_gene: TRBV5-4
j_gene: TRBJ2-3
abundance: -
CDR3aa: CASTRRTGGEDTQYF
CDR3nt: TGTGCCAGCACCCGTAGGACAGGGGGGGAAGATACGCAGTATTTT

d_gene: -
v_gene: TRBV29-1
j_gene: TRBJ2-2
abundance: -
CDR3aa: CSVVQGTGELFF
CDR3nt: TGCAGCGTTGTTCAGGGGACCGGGGAGCTGTTTTTT

d_gene: TRBD1
v_gene: TRBV27
j_gene: TRBJ1-2
abundance: -
CDR3aa: CASSSTGGRHYGYTF
CDR3nt: TGTGCCAGCAGTTCGACAGGGGGACGGCACTATGGCTACACCTTC